The 6 T cell receptor beta chains below were found in one sample sequenced in a study of CD8 T cells in ankylosing spondylitis. In TCRdb, the 5' RACE reads were re-called with MiXCR into one record per CDR3 protein. The data hold 200,000 to 300,000 distinct CDR3 sequences, with 20% to 30% observed a single time. The sequenced sample consisted of blood, either unsorted or a sorted T cell fraction (not recorded which). The origin of the receptors is a male donor with ankylosing spondylitis or in good health (not recorded which).

This chain joins TRBV20-1 and TRBJ2-3; 8 bases fit TRBD1. Trimming removed 2 bases from V and 2 bases from J; junction bases left unmatched: 9. Germline V CDR1 and CDR2: DFQATT, SNEGSKA (reference sequence). There are 16 residues in the CDR3. The chain's CDR3 is CSARNWRQGATDTQYF. The DNA for the CDR3 is TGCAGTGCTAGAAATTGGCGGCAGGGGGCCACAGATACGCAGTATTTT.

The chain recombines TRBV4-1 with TRBJ2-1; D unresolved. Germline V gene lookup returns CDR1 MGHRA and CDR2 YSYEKL. Trimming left V 1 base short and J 6 bases short, with 4 bases between. This CDR3 has 12 amino acids. The CDR3 reads CASSQVPNEQFF. The CDR3 DNA reads as TGCGCCAGCAGCCAAGTCCCCAATGAGCAGTTCTTC.

Only a few counts were recorded for this clonotype. The V gene is TRBV29-1, the J gene TRBJ2-1; 8 bases line up with TRBD2. V lost 8 bases, J lost 6 bases, and 12 bases stayed unmatched. The CDR3 runs to 14 residues. From germline, CDR1 is SQVTM and CDR2 ANQGSEA. The CDR3 nucleotides read TGCAGCCTCATGGGCCCCCGGGGGGGCAATGAGCAGTTCTTC. It translates to CSLMGPRGGNEQFF.

The chain is built from TRBV11-2 and TRBJ2-7, with D perhaps being TRBD1 or TRBD2 (5 bases each). The CDR3 runs to 18 residues. V was cut by 6 bases and J by 9 bases, with 33 bases left in between. Looked up from germline, CDR1 is SGHAT and CDR2 is FQNNGV. The CDR3 nucleotides read TGTGCCAGCAGGCATTGGGGGTTCGCTCGGGACCGGGGCGTTCGGCAGTACTTC. Translation gives CASRHWGFARDRGVRQYF. The whole variable domain, filled in from reference TRBV11-2 and TRBJ2-7, reads EAGVAQSPRYKIIEKRQSVAFWCNPISGHATLYWYQQILGQGPKLLIQFQNNGVVDDSQLPKDRFSAERLKGVDSTLKIQPAKLEDSAVYLCASRHWGFARDRGVRQYFGPGTRLTVT.

The table lists this clonotype with a few counts. The V call is TRBV6-5, the J call TRBJ1-2; the D is unclear. CDR3 length equals 15 residues. V gave up 0 bases and J gave up 8 bases, with 16 bases separating them. Germline V CDR1 and CDR2: MNHEY, SVGAGI. The CDR3 spells CASSYSGIRRRGYTF. The CDR3 DNA sequence: TGTGCCAGCAGTTACTCGGGGATCCGACGGCGCGGCTACACCTTC.

This clonotype occurred many times. This rearrangement joins TRBV29-1 to TRBJ1-1, with D hard to call. The V end was cut by 1 base, the J end by 1 base, with 10 bases between. Germline CDR1 is SQVTM and CDR2 is ANQGSEA. This CDR3 contains 14 residues. CDR3 sequence (DNA): TGCAGCGTTGAAGTTGTGGCTACGAACACTGAAGCTTTCTTT. This translates into CSVEVVATNTEAFF.